A selection of T cell receptor beta chains follows, all from one sample in a study of response to subunit inactivated influenza vaccine. TCRdb recomputed calls from the RT-PCR reads with MiXCR, one row per CDR3 protein. The sample has approximately 300,000 distinct CDR3 sequences; roughly 22% are singletons. The sample consisted of PBMCs from blood, taken approximately 20 months after vaccination. These receptors all stem from a man aged 50 to 75 who received an inactivated influenza vaccine. Each CDR3 is given with its conserved first and last residue. The D gene is left open where the match is weak.

D,J,V,CDR3
TRBD1,TRBJ1-1,TRBV27,CASSPQGFYTEAFF
NA,TRBJ2-7,TRBV28,CASSYRNDYEQYF
NA,TRBJ2-7,TRBV10-3,CAISERPSYEQYF
TRBD1,TRBJ1-5,TRBV7-8,CASSLWGTGVSNQPQHF
NA,TRBJ1-5,TRBV12-3/TRBV12-4,CASSSRLGRQPQHF
NA,TRBJ2-2,TRBV10-3,CAIRTENSDGELFF
TRBD2,TRBJ2-2,TRBV7-6,CASSFEASGGSGELFF
NA,TRBJ1-1,TRBV12-3/TRBV12-4,CASSFSDRGTEAFF
NA,TRBJ2-1,TRBV27,CASSTGTSVHSYNEQFF
NA,TRBJ1-1,TRBV15,CATSRDRLNTEAFF
NA,TRBJ1-3,TRBV7-2,CASSSGHPGNTIYF
NA,TRBJ1-6,TRBV4-3,CASSQGARIGSPLHF
NA,TRBJ2-1,TRBV12-3/TRBV12-4,CASRGLSGAEGSYNEQFF
NA,TRBJ2-7,TRBV9,CASSVDPYGSYEQYF
NA,TRBJ2-1,TRBV29-1,CSVERGSNEQFF
NA,TRBJ1-4,TRBV16,CASSPRGASGGKLFF
NA,TRBJ2-3,TRBV20-1,CSASGVDTQYF
NA,TRBJ1-6,TRBV12-3/TRBV12-4,CASSFTHVGSPLHF
NA,TRBJ2-7,TRBV11-2,CASSPRYRSGSYEQYF
NA,TRBJ1-4,TRBV5-1,CASSQSQGSREKLFF